This TCR beta chain came from a study of blood T cell repertoires in COVID-19. In the study overall: COVID-19 samples, acute and convalescent, were from the United States, Italy and Spain. T cells, B-cell-depleted T cells, or PBMCs supplied cDNA or gDNA.

As processed by the authors: By means of reference gene primer amplification, nucleated cell counts were estimated. Assay used: immunoSEQ multiplex PCR; TCRdb lists only in-frame clones, some missing. V and J calls plus clone size are reproduced from that table; the DNA served to infer D and trimming. The table includes 250,000 or so clones, 88% detected once. CDR1 is LGHNA and CDR2 is YNFKEQ in the germline V gene. Trimming pared 4 bases from V and 1 base from J, leaving 10 bases between. The length of the CDR3 is 15 residues. This rearrangement joins TRBV4-2 to TRBJ2-2, with D tentatively TRBD1 (6 bases). The sequence came from a woman in her sixties with acute or convalescent COVID-19. Input material: peripheral blood. The CDR3 loop is CASSPSGVNTGELFF. CDR3 bases: TGTGCCAGCAGCCCTTCAGGGGTGAACACCGGGGAGCTGTTTTTT.